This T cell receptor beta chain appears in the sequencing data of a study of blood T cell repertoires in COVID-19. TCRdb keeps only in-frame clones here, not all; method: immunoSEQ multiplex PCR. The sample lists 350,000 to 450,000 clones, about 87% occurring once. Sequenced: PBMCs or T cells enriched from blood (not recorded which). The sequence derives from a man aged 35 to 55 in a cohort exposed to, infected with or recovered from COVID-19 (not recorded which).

CDR3 region: CAAFGQGAGYTF. For the CDR3, the DNA is TGTGCCGCCTTCGGACAGGGGGCGGGCTACACCTTC. This chain joins TRBV5-4 and TRBJ1-2; 11 positions agree with TRBD1. The V and J ends lost 10 bases and 8 bases, in that order; junction bases with no gene match: 7. This CDR3 spans 12 amino acids. Germline-derived CDR1 and CDR2 are SGHNT and YYREEE (reference sequence). The full variable domain, completed using reference TRBV5-4 and TRBJ1-2, is ETGVTQSPTHLIKTRGQQVTLRCSSQSGHNTVSWYQQALGQGPQFIFQYYREEENGRGNFPPRFSGLQFPNYSSELNVNALELDDSALYLCAAFGQGAGYTFGSGTRLTVV.